Reported below is one T cell receptor beta chain. The antigen remains unidentified. The data originate from a study of beta chain features in type 1 diabetes. Points from the study as a whole: Among all four CD4+ subsets, Type 1 diabetes patients had TCRB CDR3s that were moderately but significantly shorter.

After removal of 6 bases from V and 8 bases from J, the junction contained 8 bases not matched to a gene. Germline-derived CDR1 and CDR2 are MNHEY and SMNVEV (reference sequence). The CDR3 has 15 residues. The sequenced template was cDNA made from the entire isolated RNA. Some clones are missing from TCRdb's copy, which holds only in-frame ones; the method was immunoSEQ multiplex PCR. The sample has some 63,000 clones; around 49% are singletons. V gene TRBV27 combines with J gene TRBJ2-1; TRBD2 agrees at 12 bases. The sequence came from a man in his thirties or forties with type 1 diabetes. The source material was central memory CD4+ T cells from blood. CDR3 coding DNA: TGTGCCAGCAGGGGGGCTAGCGGGAGGGTCGATGAGCAGTTCTTC. Translating it yields CASRGASGRVDEQFF.